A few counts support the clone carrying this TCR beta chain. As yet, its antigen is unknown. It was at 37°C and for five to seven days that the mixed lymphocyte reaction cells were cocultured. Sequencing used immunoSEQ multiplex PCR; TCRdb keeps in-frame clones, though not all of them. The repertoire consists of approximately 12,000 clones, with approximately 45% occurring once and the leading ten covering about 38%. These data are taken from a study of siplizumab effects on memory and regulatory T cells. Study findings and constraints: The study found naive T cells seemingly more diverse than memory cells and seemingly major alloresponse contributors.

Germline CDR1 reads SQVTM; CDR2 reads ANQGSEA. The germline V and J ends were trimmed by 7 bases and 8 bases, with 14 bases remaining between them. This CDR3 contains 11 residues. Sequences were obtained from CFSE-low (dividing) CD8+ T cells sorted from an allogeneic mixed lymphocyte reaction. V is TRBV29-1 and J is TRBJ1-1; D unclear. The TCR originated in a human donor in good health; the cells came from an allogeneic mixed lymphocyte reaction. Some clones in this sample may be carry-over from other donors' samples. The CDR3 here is CSASMRPEAFF. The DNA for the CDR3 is TGCAGCGCCTCGATGCGGCCCGAAGCTTTCTTT.